The entry that follows covers one TCR beta chain sequence. The data derive from a study of T cell changes during pregnancy in multiple sclerosis. Sequencing was performed with immunoSEQ multiplex PCR; in TCRdb, only in-frame clones are kept and a portion is missing. In the table there are 75,000 to 95,000 clones, around 94% of which are singletons. This receptor was taken from a female donor with multiple sclerosis, enrolled in a pregnancy study. Sequencing used CD4+ T cells from peripheral blood mononuclear cells, obtained after pregnancy.

The CDR3 loop reads CASRFSGRAGEQFF. In DNA form, the CDR3 reads TGTGCCAGCCGATTTAGCGGGAGGGCCGGGGAGCAGTTCTTC. V gene TRBV28 combines with J gene TRBJ2-1, with 11 bases aligning to TRBD2. Per germline, CDR1 MDHEN and CDR2 SYDVKM. This CDR3 region has 14 residues. Trimming removed 8 bases from V and 10 bases from J; junction bases left unmatched: 10.